This note documents a single T cell receptor (beta chain) sequence. Which antigen it targets is not known. Per-nucleotide qualities are absent, and no much larger clonotype sits a single base away. Instrument on record: Illumina HiSeq 1500. Using fastp trimming at Q25 and MiXCR clonotype assembly, TCRdb reanalyzed the public sequencing data and kept in-frame beta chains. One record per CDR3 amino acid sequence lists the most common genes and DNA. In all, the sample holds about 150,000 distinct CDR3 sequences, and 23% of those were seen once. The ten largest clonotypes hold over 9.5% of the sample. This sample was included in a study of T cell repertoires in cytomegalovirus infection (dated by TCRdb to between 2017 and 2020). For context, the study as a whole: Because public TCR beta signatures pointed to carriage of CMV infection together with the matching HLA type, the HLA type of each donor mattered for the analysis.

Between the V and J ends, shortened by 4 bases and 1 base respectively, the junction contains 7 bases. The germline V gene supplies CDR1 ENHRY and CDR2 SYGVKD. From the cysteine up to the phenylalanine, the CDR3 has a length of 13 residues. This entry keeps only the CDR3 DNA: 39 bases, framed from base 1. Overall study results and their limits: In both this cohort and an independent approximately 370-donor cohort, the cumulative frequency of public TCR beta family members distinguished carriers of CMV infection plus the relevant HLA type. The ex vivo response was dominated by HLA-C-restricted CMV-specific TCR beta clonotypes, which also provided the single most frequent clonotype in two of eight donors.

The material sequenced was PBMCs. The V gene is TRBV10-3 and the J gene is TRBJ1-1; a confident D gene designation cannot be given. This clonotype was sampled from a human donor in good health (CMV status not recorded). Some clones in this sample may be carry-over from other donors' samples. The nucleotide sequence is TGTGCCATCAGTGGGCAGAAGAACACTGAAGCTTTCTTT. Translated, it reads CAISGQKNTEAFF.